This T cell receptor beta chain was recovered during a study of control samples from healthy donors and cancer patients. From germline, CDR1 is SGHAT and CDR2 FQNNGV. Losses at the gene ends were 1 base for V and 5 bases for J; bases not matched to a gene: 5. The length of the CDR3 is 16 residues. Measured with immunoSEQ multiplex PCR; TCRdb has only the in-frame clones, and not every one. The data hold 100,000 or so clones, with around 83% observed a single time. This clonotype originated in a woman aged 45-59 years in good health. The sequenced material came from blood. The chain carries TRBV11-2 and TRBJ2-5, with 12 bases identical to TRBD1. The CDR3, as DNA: TGTGCCAGCAGCTTAGGGGGACAGGGGGCCCGGGAGACCCAGTACTTC. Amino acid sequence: CASSLGGQGARETQYF.